Included here is one T cell receptor beta chain sequence, with context. TCRdb's table, derived via immunoSEQ multiplex PCR, lists solely in-frame clones and lacks some. The data show 120,000 or so clones, approximately 85% seen once. The sample belongs to a study of T cell responses to AZD1222 COVID-19 vaccine. The V gene lost 10 bases and the J gene lost 7 bases, with 19 bases spanning the gap. Germline loops: CDR1 MNHEY, CDR2 SMNVEV (reference sequence). The CDR3 loop spans 13 amino acids. This clonotype was sampled from an adult in good health. Here the sequenced sample was peripheral blood, taken on day 0 of AZD1222 vaccination. The chain has TRBV27 and TRBJ1-1, with D possibly matching TRBD1 (5 bases). The CDR3 region is CATQTLGGGEAFF. CDR3 DNA: TGTGCCACCCAAACCCTCGGGGGGGGTGAAGCTTTCTTT.